Below are 24 T cell receptor beta chains sequenced from a single sample in a study of blood T cell repertoires in COVID-19. Sequencing was performed with immunoSEQ multiplex PCR; in TCRdb, only in-frame clones are kept and a portion is missing. The sample contains some 220,000 clones, 75% to 85% of which appear only once. Input material: peripheral blood. Receptors were obtained from a human donor in a cohort sampled during active COVID-19.

J is TRBJ1-1 and V is TRBV25-1; D is ambiguous. Germline CDR1 is MGHDK and CDR2 is SYGVNS. The CDR3 has 15 residues. The V and J ends lost 6 bases and 4 bases respectively, with 18 bases between them. The CDR3 region has the DNA TGTGCCAGCAGGGCAACCAACATGGACTTCACTGAAGCTTTCTTT. Its protein product is CASRATNMDFTEAFF.

The CDR3 loop is CASSLETGEFADTQYF. The CDR3, as DNA: TGTGCCAGCAGTTTAGAGACGGGAGAGTTCGCAGATACGCAGTATTTT. This chain uses TRBV28 with TRBJ2-3; TRBD2 is a possible D gene (6 bases). Germline V gene lookup returns CDR1 MDHEN and CDR2 SYDVKM. V dropped 2 bases and J dropped 4 bases, with 16 bases sitting between them. This CDR3 has 16 residues. Combining the CDR3 with reference TRBV28 and TRBJ2-3 gives the whole variable domain DVKVTQSSRYLVKRTGEKVFLECVQDMDHENMFWYRQDPGLGLRLIYFSYDVKMKEKGDIPEGYSVSREKKERFSLILESASTNQTSMYLCASSLETGEFADTQYFGPGTRLTVL.

This chain connects TRBV5-1 to TRBJ2-3, with TRBD2 matching over 14 bases. The ends lost 3 bases at V and 4 bases at J; junction bases unmatched: 4. Germline V CDR1 and CDR2: SGHRS, YFSETQ. This CDR3 has 16 amino acids. CDR3 loop: CASSSGTSGGPDTQYF. DNA of the CDR3: TGCGCCAGCAGCTCCGGGACTAGCGGGGGTCCAGATACGCAGTATTTT.

This clone occurred once. The chain combines TRBV2 with TRBJ1-5, with a possible D match to TRBD1 (6 bases). The ends were cut back, 7 bases at V and 5 bases at J, with 21 bases in the middle. This CDR3 comprises 16 residues. Germline V gives CDR1 SNHLY, CDR2 FYNNEI. The CDR3, as DNA: TGTGCCAGCAACAACAGGGTTGGGGTATTAGATCAGCCCCAGCATTTT. Translated, it gives CASNNRVGVLDQPQHF.

This chain links TRBV10-1 with TRBJ2-7; D gene unclear. Germline lookup yields CDR1 WNHNN and CDR2 SYGVQD (reference sequence). The CDR3 extends over 14 amino acids. Trimming removed 0 bases from V and 6 bases from J, with 12 bases in between. The CDR3 protein is CASSESILVSEQYF. The CDR3 DNA reads as TGCGCCAGCAGTGAGTCGATATTGGTTAGCGAGCAGTACTTC.

This clone came up a few times. V and J are TRBV24-1 and TRBJ2-7, with D possibly TRBD1 on 5 matching bases. Deletions cut 6 bases from V and 2 bases from J, with 10 bases between. Germline assignment: CDR1 KGHDR and CDR2 SFDVKD. The CDR3 has 13 amino acids. The CDR3 region has the DNA TGTGCCACCAGTCCAGGGCGCGCCTACGAGCAGTACTTC. The encoded protein is CATSPGRAYEQYF.

V is TRBV5-1 and J is TRBJ2-5; 7 nucleotides agree with TRBD1. The germline V gene has CDR1 SGHRS and CDR2 YFSETQ. V trimming: 2 bases; J trimming: 1 base; junction bases outside the gene matches: 11. The CDR3 sequence is 17 residues long. CDR3 sequence reads: CASSLSGPAGGQETQYF. In nucleotides, the CDR3 is TGCGCCAGCAGCTTAAGTGGGCCAGCAGGGGGCCAAGAGACCCAGTACTTC.

The genes are TRBV5-1 and TRBJ2-5; a weak D match, TRBD2 (7 bases). The CDR3 is made up of 16 amino acids. Germline CDR1 SGHRS, CDR2 YFSETQ. V was pared by 2 bases and J by 5 bases, with 19 bases between. This CDR3 reads CASSFGGPGNMETQYF. Here the CDR3 DNA reads TGCGCCAGCAGCTTCGGGGGGCCAGGGAATATGGAGACCCAGTACTTC.

V usage is TRBV18 and J usage is TRBJ1-1; 9 bases match TRBD1. V was pared by 3 bases and J by 4 bases, with 3 bases of the junction left unmatched. CDR1 is KGHSH, CDR2 LQKENI, per germline. The CDR3 runs 14 residues. The CDR3 loop is CASSPTTGGTEAFF. CDR3 DNA: TGTGCCAGCTCACCCACGACAGGGGGCACTGAAGCTTTCTTT.

CDR3 in amino acids: CASSPRDSGNTIYF. The CDR3 nucleotides read TGTGCCAGCAGCCCCCGGGACTCTGGAAACACCATATATTTT. The V gene is TRBV5-6, the J gene TRBJ1-3; D is unclear. This CDR3 contains 14 residues. The V end was cut by 4 bases, the J end by 0 bases, with 8 bases between. Looked up from germline, CDR1 is SGHDT and CDR2 is YYEEEE.

The CDR3 bases are TGCGCCAGCAGCTCCGCCGGGGGGCTAGAGACCCAGTACTTC. This sequence encodes CASSSAGGLETQYF. The gene calls are TRBV5-1 and TRBJ2-5; weak D call: TRBD2 (7 bases). The CDR3 runs to 14 residues. The germline V gene has CDR1 SGHRS and CDR2 YFSETQ. V was shortened by 3 bases and J by 4 bases, with 13 bases between the two germline ends. The entire variable domain, with the rest obtained from reference TRBV5-1 and TRBJ2-5, is as follows: KAGVTQTPRYLIKTRGQQVTLSCSPISGHRSVSWYQQTPGQGLQFLFEYFSETQRNKGNFPGRFSGRQFSNSRSEMNVSTLELGDSALYLCASSSAGGLETQYFGPGTRLLVL.

The genes are TRBV25-1 and TRBJ1-2; D may be TRBD1 (5 bases). Germline V gives CDR1 MGHDK, CDR2 SYGVNS. This CDR3 comprises 14 residues. V shed 2 bases and J shed 8 bases, with 15 bases lying between them. The CDR3 nucleotides are TGTGCCAGCAGTGAAGTTGGCAGGGCGGGGGGCTACACCTTC. This codes for CASSEVGRAGGYTF.

This clone showed up just a few times. An end of the junction does not agree with germline; a read error may underlie this. The CDR3 nucleotides read TGCGCCAGCAGCAGTGTTCAGGGCTCCTTCAATGAGCAGTTCTTC. This encodes CASSSVQGSFNEQFF. The V gene is TRBV5-1, the J gene TRBJ2-1; the D gene is possibly TRBD1 (5 bases). The V gene's germline CDR1 is SGHRS and CDR2 YFSETQ. CDR3 size: 15 residues.

In its sample, this clone was seen once. The chain joins TRBV6-5 to TRBJ1-6; D is unclear. The length of the CDR3 is 15 residues. V was trimmed by 4 bases and J by 5 bases, leaving 12 bases between them. The germline V gene encodes CDR1 MNHEY and CDR2 SVGAGI. This chain's CDR3 is CASSSGLRHNSPLHF. In DNA form, the CDR3 reads TGTGCCAGCAGTTCAGGACTGAGACATAATTCACCCCTCCACTTT.

The chain recombines TRBV27 with TRBJ1-1; D remains unclear. V dropped 2 bases and J dropped 9 bases, with 13 bases sitting between them. Germline lookup yields CDR1 MNHEY and CDR2 SMNVEV (reference sequence). This CDR3 comprises 13 residues. The CDR3 DNA sequence: TGTGCCAGCAGTTTAGCCGTTACGGTACAAGCTTTCTTT. It yields the protein CASSLAVTVQAFF.

The chain recombines TRBV5-1 with TRBJ2-2; 8 nucleotides agree with TRBD1. The V gene's germline CDR1 is SGHRS and CDR2 YFSETQ. This CDR3 is 16 amino acids long. V was clipped by 0 bases and J by 6 bases; unmatched bases: 7. The CDR3 loop is CASSLEGPGGAGELFF. The CDR3 DNA reads as TGCGCCAGCAGCTTGGAGGGGCCAGGGGGCGCCGGGGAGCTGTTTTTT.

This clone occurred a few times. V gene TRBV29-1 combines with J gene TRBJ1-1; D not certain. Germline-derived CDR1 and CDR2 are SQVTM and ANQGSEA. The CDR3 loop spans 13 amino acids. Trimming removed 1 base at V and 2 bases at J, with 8 bases between. As DNA, the CDR3 is TGCAGCGTTGAAGTCTCGGTTAACACTGAAGCTTTCTTT. It encodes CSVEVSVNTEAFF.

The gene calls are TRBV12-5 and TRBJ1-1; D remains unclear. The germline V gene encodes CDR1 LGHNT and CDR2 FRNRAP. V gave up 3 bases and J gave up 0 bases, with 17 bases separating them. The CDR3 covers 17 residues. The CDR3: CASGLDLQRFMNTEAFF. The CDR3 DNA is TGTGCTAGTGGTTTAGACCTACAGAGATTTATGAACACTGAAGCTTTCTTT. The full variable domain, in which reference TRBV12-5 and TRBJ1-1 provide the parts outside the CDR3, is DARVTQTPRHKVTEMGQEVTMRCQPILGHNTVFWYRQTMMQGLELLAYFRNRAPLDDSGMPKDRFSAEMPDATLATLKIQPSEPRDSAVYFCASGLDLQRFMNTEAFFGQGTRLTVV.

The rearrangement joins TRBV19 to TRBJ2-7; weak D call: TRBD1 (6 bases). Trimming shortened V by 2 bases and J by 4 bases, and 12 bases separated the two germline ends. CDR3 length: 14 residues. Germline V gene data show CDR1 as LNHDA and CDR2 as SQIVND (reference sequence). CDR3 coding DNA: TGTGCCAGTAGTATATATGGACAGCTTTACGAGCAGTACTTC. Translation gives CASSIYGQLYEQYF.

The chain recombines TRBV28 with TRBJ1-4; 8 bases are shared with TRBD1. Germline values: CDR1 MDHEN, CDR2 SYDVKM. The CDR3 loop spans 15 amino acids. V was pared by 5 bases and J by 7 bases, with 9 bases of the junction left unmatched. The CDR3 bases are TGTGCCAGCAGTCCTTCGACAGGGGTGCTTGAAAAACTGTTTTTT. Translated, it gives CASSPSTGVLEKLFF.

The genes are TRBV6-6 and TRBJ1-5; 7 positions agree with TRBD1. The CDR3 loop spans 13 amino acids. The J segment lost 5 bases and the V segment lost 5 bases, leaving 3 bases of the junction unmatched. CDR1 is MNHNY, CDR2 SVGAGI, per germline (reference sequence). CDR3 nucleotide sequence: TGTGCCAGCAGTGATACAGGGGATCAGCCCCAGCATTTT. It yields the protein CASSDTGDQPQHF.

V usage is TRBV27 and J usage is TRBJ2-7, with TRBD1 identical over 7 bases. Germline V gives CDR1 MNHEY, CDR2 SMNVEV (reference sequence). The CDR3 covers 14 residues. J gave up 4 bases and V 6 bases, and 9 bases lay outside the gene matches. The CDR3 protein is CASSLGTEDYEQYF. The DNA of the CDR3 is TGTGCCAGCAGCCTCGGGACAGAAGATTACGAGCAGTACTTC.

The CDR3 DNA follows: TGTGCCAGCAGCCCCGACTATCAAGATACGCAGTATTTT. Amino acids: CASSPDYQDTQYF. The J gene is TRBJ2-3, the V gene TRBV12-3 or TRBV12-4; D perhaps matches TRBD2 (5 bases). CDR3 length equals 13 residues. Trimming removed 6 bases at V and 5 bases at J, with 12 bases between.

The V and J genes are TRBV27 and TRBJ2-1, with D possibly TRBD2 on 6 matching bases. Trimming removed 5 bases from V and 3 bases from J, with 14 bases in between. The germline V gene has CDR1 MNHEY and CDR2 SMNVEV (reference sequence). This CDR3 region has 15 residues. The CDR3 protein is CASSRSGTVYNEQFF. The CDR3 DNA is TGTGCCAGCAGTCGATCCGGGACTGTCTACAATGAGCAGTTCTTC.